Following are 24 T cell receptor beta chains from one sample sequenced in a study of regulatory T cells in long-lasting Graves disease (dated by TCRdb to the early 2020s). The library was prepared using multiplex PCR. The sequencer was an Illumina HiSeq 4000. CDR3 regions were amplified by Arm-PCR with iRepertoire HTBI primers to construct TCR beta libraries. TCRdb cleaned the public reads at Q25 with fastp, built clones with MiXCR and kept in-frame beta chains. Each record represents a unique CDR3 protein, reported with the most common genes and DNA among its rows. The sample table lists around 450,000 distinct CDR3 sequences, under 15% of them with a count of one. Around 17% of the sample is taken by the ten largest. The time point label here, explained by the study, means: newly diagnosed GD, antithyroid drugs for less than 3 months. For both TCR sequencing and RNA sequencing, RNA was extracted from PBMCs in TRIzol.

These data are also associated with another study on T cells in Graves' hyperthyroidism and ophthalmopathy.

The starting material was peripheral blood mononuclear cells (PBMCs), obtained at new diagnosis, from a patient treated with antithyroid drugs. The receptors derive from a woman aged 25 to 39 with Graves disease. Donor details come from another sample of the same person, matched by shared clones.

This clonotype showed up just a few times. In nucleotides, the CDR3 is TGTGCCAGCAGCAGCTCGGACGGCTACTATGGCTACACCTTC. Its translation is CASSSSDGYYGYTF. The chain has TRBV9 and TRBJ1-2, with unresolved D. Germline V lookup: CDR1 SGDLS, CDR2 YYNGEE. V lost 4 bases to trimming and J lost 3 bases, with 13 bases between them. This CDR3 contains 14 residues.

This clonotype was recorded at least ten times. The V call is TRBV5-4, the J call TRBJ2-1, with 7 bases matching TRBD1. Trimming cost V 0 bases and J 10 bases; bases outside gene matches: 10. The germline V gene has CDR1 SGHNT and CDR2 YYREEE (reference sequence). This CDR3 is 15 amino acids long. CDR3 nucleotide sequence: TGTGCCAGCAGCTTGGGACAGGGAAGGAAGGGGGAGCAGTTCTTC. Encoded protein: CASSLGQGRKGEQFF.

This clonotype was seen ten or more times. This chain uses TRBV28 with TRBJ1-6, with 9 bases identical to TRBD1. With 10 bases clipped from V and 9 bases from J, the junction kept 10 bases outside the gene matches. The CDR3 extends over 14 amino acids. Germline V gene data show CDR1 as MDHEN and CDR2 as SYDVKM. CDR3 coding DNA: TGTGCCATCGCCGCGACAGGGGGAGGTTCACCCCTCCACTTT. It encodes CAIAATGGGSPLHF.

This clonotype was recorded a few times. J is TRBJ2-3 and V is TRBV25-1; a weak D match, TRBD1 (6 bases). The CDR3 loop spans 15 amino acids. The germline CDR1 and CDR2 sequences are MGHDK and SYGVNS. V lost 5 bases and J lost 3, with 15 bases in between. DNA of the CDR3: TGTGCCAGCAGTAAGGACAGCCCCTATACAGATACGCAGTATTTT. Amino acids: CASSKDSPYTDTQYF.

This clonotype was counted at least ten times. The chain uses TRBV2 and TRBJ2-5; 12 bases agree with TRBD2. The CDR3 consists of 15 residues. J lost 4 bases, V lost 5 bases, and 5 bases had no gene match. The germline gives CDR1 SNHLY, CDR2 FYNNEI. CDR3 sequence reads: CASSPWTSGAETQYF. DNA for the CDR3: TGTGCCAGCAGTCCTTGGACTAGCGGGGCAGAGACCCAGTACTTC.

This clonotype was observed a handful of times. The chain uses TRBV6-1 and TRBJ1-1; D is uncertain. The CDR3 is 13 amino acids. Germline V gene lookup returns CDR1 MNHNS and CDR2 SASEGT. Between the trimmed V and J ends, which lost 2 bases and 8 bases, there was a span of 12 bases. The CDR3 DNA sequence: TGTGCCAGCAGTGAAAGGTACAGCCAGGAAGCTTTCTTT. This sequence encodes CASSERYSQEAFF.

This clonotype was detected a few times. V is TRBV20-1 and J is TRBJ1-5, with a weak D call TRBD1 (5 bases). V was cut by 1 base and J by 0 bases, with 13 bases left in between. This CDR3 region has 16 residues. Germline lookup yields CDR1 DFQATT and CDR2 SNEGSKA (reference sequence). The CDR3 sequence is CSARATGGNSNQPQHF. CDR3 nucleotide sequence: TGCAGTGCTAGAGCCACGGGGGGGAATAGCAATCAGCCCCAGCATTTT.

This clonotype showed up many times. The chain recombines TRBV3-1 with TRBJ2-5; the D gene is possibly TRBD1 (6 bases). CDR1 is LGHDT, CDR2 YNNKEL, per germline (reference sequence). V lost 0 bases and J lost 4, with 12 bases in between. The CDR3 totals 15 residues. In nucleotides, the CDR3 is TGTGCCAGCAGCCAAGAAGTGGGCAGGGGAGAGACCCAGTACTTC. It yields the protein CASSQEVGRGETQYF.

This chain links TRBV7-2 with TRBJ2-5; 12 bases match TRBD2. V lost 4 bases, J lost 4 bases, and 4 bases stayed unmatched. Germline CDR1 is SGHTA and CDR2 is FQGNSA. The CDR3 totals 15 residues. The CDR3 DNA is TGTGCCAGCAGCTCGCGACTAGCGGGAGCAGAGACCCAGTACTTC. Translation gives CASSSRLAGAETQYF.

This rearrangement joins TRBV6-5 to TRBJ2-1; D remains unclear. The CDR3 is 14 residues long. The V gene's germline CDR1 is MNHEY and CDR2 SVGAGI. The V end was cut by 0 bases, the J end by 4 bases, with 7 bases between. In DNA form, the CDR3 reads TGTGCCAGCAGTTACTCGTCCCAATACAATGAGCAGTTCTTC. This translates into CASSYSSQYNEQFF.

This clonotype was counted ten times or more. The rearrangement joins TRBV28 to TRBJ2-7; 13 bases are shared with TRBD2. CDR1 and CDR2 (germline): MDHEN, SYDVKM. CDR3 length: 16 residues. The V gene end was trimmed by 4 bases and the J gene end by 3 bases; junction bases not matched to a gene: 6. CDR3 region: CASSSTTSGRFYEQYF. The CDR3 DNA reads TGTGCCAGCAGTTCCACGACTAGCGGGAGGTTCTACGAGCAGTACTTC.

CDR3: CASSVQQGNEQFF. The CDR3 DNA reads TGTGCCAGCAGCGTTCAACAGGGTAATGAGCAGTTCTTC. The chain links TRBV9 to TRBJ2-1; D may be TRBD1 (6 bases). The V end lost 2 bases, the J end lost 7 bases, and 10 bases lay between the germline ends. This CDR3 is 13 amino acids long. CDR1 is SGDLS and CDR2 is YYNGEE in the germline V gene.

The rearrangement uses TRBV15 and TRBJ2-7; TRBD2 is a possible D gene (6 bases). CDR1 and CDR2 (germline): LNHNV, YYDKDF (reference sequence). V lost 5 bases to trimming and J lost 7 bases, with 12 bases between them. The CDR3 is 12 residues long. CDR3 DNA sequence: TGTGCCACCAGCCGGAGGGCCGGGGAGCAGTACTTC. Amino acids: CATSRRAGEQYF.

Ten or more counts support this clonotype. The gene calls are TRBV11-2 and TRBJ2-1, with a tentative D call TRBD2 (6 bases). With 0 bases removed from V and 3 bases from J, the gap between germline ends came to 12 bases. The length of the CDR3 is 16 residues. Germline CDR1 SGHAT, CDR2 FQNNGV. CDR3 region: CASSLEVSGFYNEQFF. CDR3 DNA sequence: TGTGCCAGCAGCTTAGAGGTTAGCGGCTTCTACAATGAGCAGTTCTTC.

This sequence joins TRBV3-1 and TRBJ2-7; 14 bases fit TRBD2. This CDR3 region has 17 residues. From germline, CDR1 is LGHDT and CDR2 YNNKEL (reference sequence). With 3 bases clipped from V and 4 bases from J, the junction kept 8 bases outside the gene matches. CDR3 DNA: TGTGCCAGCAGCCACCTAGGACTAGCGGGAGGTGGTTACGAGCAGTACTTC. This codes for CASSHLGLAGGGYEQYF.

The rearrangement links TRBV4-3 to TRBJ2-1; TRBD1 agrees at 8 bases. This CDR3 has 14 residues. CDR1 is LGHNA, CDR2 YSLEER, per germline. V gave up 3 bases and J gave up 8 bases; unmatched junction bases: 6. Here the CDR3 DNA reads TGCGCCAGCAGCCACCGGACAGGGATACATGAGCAGTTCTTC. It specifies CASSHRTGIHEQFF.

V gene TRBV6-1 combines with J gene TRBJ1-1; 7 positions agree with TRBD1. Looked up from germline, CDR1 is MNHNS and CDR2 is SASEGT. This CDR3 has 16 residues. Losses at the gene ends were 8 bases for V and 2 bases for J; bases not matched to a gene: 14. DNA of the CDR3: TGTGCCAGCGAAAAGCCGTCGGGACAGCGAAACACTGAAGCTTTCTTT. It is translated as CASEKPSGQRNTEAFF.

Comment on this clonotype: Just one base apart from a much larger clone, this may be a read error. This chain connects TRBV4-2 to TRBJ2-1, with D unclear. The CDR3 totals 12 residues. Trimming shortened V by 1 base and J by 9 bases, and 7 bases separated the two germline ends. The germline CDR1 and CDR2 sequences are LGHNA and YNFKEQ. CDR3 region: CASSQVEGEQFF. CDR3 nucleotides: TGTGCCAGCAGCCAAGTAGAAGGTGAGCAGTTCTTC.

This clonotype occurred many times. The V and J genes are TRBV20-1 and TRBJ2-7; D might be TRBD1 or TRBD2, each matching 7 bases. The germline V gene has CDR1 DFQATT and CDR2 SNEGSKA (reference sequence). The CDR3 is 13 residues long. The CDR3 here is CSTQRDSSYEQYF. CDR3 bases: TGCAGCACTCAGCGGGACAGCTCCTACGAGCAGTACTTC.

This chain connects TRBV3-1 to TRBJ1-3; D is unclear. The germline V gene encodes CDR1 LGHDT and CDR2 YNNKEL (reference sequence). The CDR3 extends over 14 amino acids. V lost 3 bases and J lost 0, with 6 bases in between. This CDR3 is CASSQGDSGNTIYF. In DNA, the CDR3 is TGTGCCAGCAGCCAGGGTGACTCTGGAAACACCATATATTTT.

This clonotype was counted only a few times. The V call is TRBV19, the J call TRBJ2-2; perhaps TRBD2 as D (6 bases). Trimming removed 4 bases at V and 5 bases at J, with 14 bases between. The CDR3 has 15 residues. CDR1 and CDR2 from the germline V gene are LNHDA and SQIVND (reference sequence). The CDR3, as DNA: TGTGCCAGTAGTACCCGCGGGGCATGGACCGGGGAGCTGTTTTTT. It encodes CASSTRGAWTGELFF.

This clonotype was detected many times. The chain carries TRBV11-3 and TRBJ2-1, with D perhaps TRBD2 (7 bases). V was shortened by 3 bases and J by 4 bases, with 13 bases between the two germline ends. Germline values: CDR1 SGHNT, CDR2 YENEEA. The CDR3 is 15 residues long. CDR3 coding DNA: TGTGCCAGCAGCTTCGGGGGGCAAGGGTACAATGAGCAGTTCTTC. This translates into CASSFGGQGYNEQFF.

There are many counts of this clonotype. CDR3 residues: CASSQPSQTGTEAFF. CDR3 bases: TGTGCCAGCAGCCAACCAAGCCAAACCGGGACCGAAGCTTTCTTT. This rearrangement joins TRBV7-9 to TRBJ1-1, with a possible D match to TRBD1 (5 bases). This CDR3 is 15 amino acids long. The V gene lost 5 bases and the J gene lost 8 bases, with 21 bases spanning the gap. In germline, CDR1 is SEHNR, CDR2 FQNEAQ (reference sequence).

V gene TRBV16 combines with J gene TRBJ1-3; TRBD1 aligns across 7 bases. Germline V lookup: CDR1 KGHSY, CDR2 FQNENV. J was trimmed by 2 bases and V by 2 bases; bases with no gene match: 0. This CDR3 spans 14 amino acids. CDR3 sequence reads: CASSQGTAGNTIYF. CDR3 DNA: TGTGCCAGCAGCCAAGGGACAGCTGGAAACACCATATATTTT.